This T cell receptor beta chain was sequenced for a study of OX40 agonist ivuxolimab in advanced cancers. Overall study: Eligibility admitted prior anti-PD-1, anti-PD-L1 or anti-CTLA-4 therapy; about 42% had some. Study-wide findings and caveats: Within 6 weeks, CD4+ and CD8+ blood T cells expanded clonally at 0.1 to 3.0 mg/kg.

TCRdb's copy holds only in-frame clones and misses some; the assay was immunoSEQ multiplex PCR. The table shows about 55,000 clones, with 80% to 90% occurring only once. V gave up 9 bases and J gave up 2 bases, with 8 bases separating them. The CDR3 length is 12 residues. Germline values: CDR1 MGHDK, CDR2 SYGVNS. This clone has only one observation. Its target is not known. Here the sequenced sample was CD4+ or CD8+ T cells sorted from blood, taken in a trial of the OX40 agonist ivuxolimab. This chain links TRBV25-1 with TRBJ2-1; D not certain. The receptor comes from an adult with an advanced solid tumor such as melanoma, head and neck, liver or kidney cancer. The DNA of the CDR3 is TGTGCCAGTGGGCTTACCTACAATGAGCAGTTCTTC. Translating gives CASGLTYNEQFF.